This T cell receptor (beta chain) was documented in a study of CD8+ T cells in alopecia areata. Study background: Grafted skin came from C3H/HeJ donors with spontaneous alopecia (about 6-12 months old) and was placed on approximately 6-10-week-old female C3H/HeJ mice. Study conclusions and caveats: In patients, TCRs were shared less clearly than in mice, and HLA may possibly be involved. Scalp data also include sequences from resident alphabeta T cells of normal skin. Higher clonality was seen in lesional scalp than in normal scalp, especially in alopecia totalis/universalis.

cDNA serving as the sequencing template came from extracted, reverse transcribed RNA. TCRdb's copy holds only in-frame clones and misses some; the assay was immunoSEQ multiplex PCR. This sample carries 270,000 or so clones, none of them present only once. This clone was observed a handful of times. The antigen is not known. Each gene name is a mouse one. The sequenced fragment ends 4 residues before the CDR3 boundary, so the rest is inferred from the germline J gene. This specimen includes other DNA sequences encoding the same CDR3. The germline V gene has CDR1 MNHDT and CDR2 YYDKIL. CDR3 length: 15 residues. V was cut by 0 bases and J by 1 base, with 9 bases left in between. Separation of pooled cutaneous lymph node cells was by sorting with CD4, CD8alpha, NKG2D, NKG2ACE and other markers.

The TCR was taken from a C3H/HeJ mouse with alopecia areata. This mouse strain has H2-k as its MHC haplotype. The sequencing input was CD4+ T cells sorted from a lymph node. The rearrangement links TRBV17 to TRBJ1-1, with D perhaps matching TRBD1 (6 bases). This CDR3 is CASSRDRGRNTEVFF. The DNA read from the CDR3 is TGTGCTAGCAGTAGAGACAGGGGTAGAAACACA.